A single sample gave rise to the 30 T cell receptor beta chains below, sequenced in a study of cytomegalovirus exposure and HLA in healthy donors (dated by TCRdb to 2017 to 2019). Libraries were built with the immunoSEQ multiplex PCR assay. For the multiplex PCR, a mixture combining 60 forward primers for TCR Vbeta segments and 13 reverse primers for TCR Jbeta segments was used. This is the immuneACCESS table as TCRdb keeps it, with only in-frame sequences that have V and J called. A part of the clones is gone; compared with another copy, unresolved V genes explain less than half, and the rest is unexplained. The sample's records list roughly 100,000 clones. The biggest ten clones account for about 16% of the sample. The sample was PBMCs. Source of these receptors: a man aged 45-65 years in good health and CMV-seropositive.

The chain couples TRBV6-5 to TRBJ1-5; TRBD1 aligns across 7 bases. V lost 8 bases, J lost 1 base, and 5 bases stayed unmatched. The CDR3 runs to 14 residues. CDR1 is MNHEY and CDR2 is SVGAGI in the germline V gene. As DNA, the CDR3 is TGTGCCAGCGCCCCAGGGGGGAGCAATCAGCCCCAGCATTTT. Translated: CASAPGGSNQPQHF.

This rearrangement joins TRBV30 to TRBJ2-6, with a possible D match to TRBD2 (6 bases). Germline V gene lookup returns CDR1 GTSNPN and CDR2 SVGIG (reference sequence). Trimming removed 7 bases at V and 0 bases at J, with 13 bases between. The CDR3 is 15 amino acids. The DNA of the CDR3 is TGTGCCTACTCAATCGGGGGCTCTGGGGCCAACGTCCTGACTTTC. Its translation: CAYSIGGSGANVLTF. Full variable domain (rest looked up from reference TRBV30 and TRBJ2-6): SQTIHQWPATLVQPVGSPLSLECTVEGTSNPNLYWYRQAAGRGLQLLFYSVGIGQISSEVPQNLSASRPQDRQFILSSKKLLLSDSGFYLCAYSIGGSGANVLTFGAGSRLTVL.

This chain uses TRBV28 with TRBJ1-3; D remains unclear. V was shortened by 5 bases and J by 0 bases, with 11 bases between the two germline ends. From germline, CDR1 is MDHEN and CDR2 SYDVKM. The CDR3 sequence is 15 residues long. The CDR3 sequence: CASSIQSASGNTIYF. The CDR3 DNA is TGTGCCAGCAGTATACAAAGTGCCTCTGGAAACACCATATATTTT.

The chain is built from TRBV7-9 and TRBJ1-5; maybe TRBD1 (6 bases). Germline V gene lookup returns CDR1 SEHNR and CDR2 FQNEAQ (reference sequence). The CDR3 sequence is 14 residues long. V was pared by 2 bases and J by 5 bases, with 10 bases between. The CDR3 DNA sequence: TGTGCCAGCAGCTTAACAGGGTTGCATCAGCCCCAGCATTTT. Translation gives CASSLTGLHQPQHF.

On this clone itself: One end of the junction is discordant with germline, which a read error may explain. Other nucleotide sequences from this sample produce the same CDR3. The genes are TRBV9 and TRBJ1-3, with D possibly matching TRBD1 (5 bases). Germline V gives CDR1 SGDLS, CDR2 YYNGEE. CDR3 length: 15 amino acids. The CDR3 spells CASSPGGFSGNTIYF. The DNA of the CDR3 is TGCGCCAGCAGTCCGGGGGGATTCTCTGGAAACACCATATATTTT.

This sequence joins TRBV14 and TRBJ2-2; D possibly corresponds to TRBD2 (6 bases). With 4 bases removed from V and 1 base from J, the gap between germline ends came to 7 bases. The CDR3 is 14 residues long. Germline CDR1 is SGHDN and CDR2 is FVKESK. The CDR3 is CASSRGLNTGELFF. The CDR3 DNA reads as TGTGCCAGCAGCCGGGGACTGAACACCGGGGAGCTGTTTTTT.

The CDR3 loop reads CSVGHTSGYNEQFF. The CDR3 nucleotides are TGCAGCGTTGGCCACACTAGCGGCTACAATGAGCAGTTCTTC. This rearrangement joins TRBV29-1 to TRBJ2-1, with TRBD2 identical over 8 bases. V was pared by 4 bases and J by 3 bases, with 5 bases of the junction left unmatched. The CDR3 has 14 amino acids. CDR1 is SQVTM and CDR2 is ANQGSEA in the germline V gene.

The V gene is TRBV30, the J gene TRBJ2-7; the match to TRBD1 covers 8 bases. This CDR3 comprises 13 residues. The V and J ends lost 4 bases and 0 bases, in that order; junction bases with no gene match: 2. In germline, CDR1 is GTSNPN, CDR2 SVGIG (reference sequence). CDR3: CAWTGTGSYEQYF. The CDR3 DNA reads as TGTGCCTGGACTGGGACAGGCTCCTACGAGCAGTACTTC. Full variable domain (rest looked up from reference TRBV30 and TRBJ2-7): SQTIHQWPATLVQPVGSPLSLECTVEGTSNPNLYWYRQAAGRGLQLLFYSVGIGQISSEVPQNLSASRPQDRQFILSSKKLLLSDSGFYLCAWTGTGSYEQYFGPGTRLTVT.

This chain links TRBV19 with TRBJ1-1; tentatively, D is TRBD1 (5 bases). The CDR3 is 14 amino acids. Trimming removed 5 bases at V and 1 base at J, with 11 bases between. Per germline, CDR1 LNHDA and CDR2 SQIVND (reference sequence). CDR3 DNA: TGTGCCAGTAGTCAGACCGGGGGGAACACTGAAGCTTTCTTT. The encoded protein is CASSQTGGNTEAFF.

The chain uses TRBV2 and TRBJ1-1; TRBD1 is a possible D gene (5 bases). The ends were cut back, 6 bases at V and 4 bases at J, with 9 bases in the middle. Germline CDR1 SNHLY, CDR2 FYNNEI. This CDR3 has 12 amino acids. CDR3 protein: CASRGDGTEAFF. Written as DNA, the CDR3 is TGTGCCAGCAGAGGGGATGGCACTGAAGCTTTCTTT.

V is TRBV5-4 and J is TRBJ2-4; 7 nucleotides line up with TRBD1. CDR1 is SGHNT and CDR2 is YYREEE in the germline V gene (reference sequence). This CDR3 comprises 13 residues. Trimming at V came to 4 bases and at J to 7 bases, leaving 5 bases not matched to a gene. CDR3 in DNA: TGTGCCAGCAGCAGACAGGGTTGGAACATTCAGTACTTC. It yields the protein CASSRQGWNIQYF.

The rearrangement uses TRBV11-2 and TRBJ2-7; 8 bases map to TRBD2. Germline-derived CDR1 and CDR2 are SGHAT and FQNNGV. The junction had 8 bases not matched to a gene; V was cut back by 5 bases and J by 5 bases. CDR3 length: 14 amino acids. CDR3 sequence reads: CASSTAGARDEQYF. As DNA, the CDR3 is TGTGCCAGCAGCACAGCGGGAGCAAGAGACGAGCAGTACTTC.

The V gene is TRBV5-1, the J gene TRBJ1-6; D is uncertain. Germline V gene lookup returns CDR1 SGHRS and CDR2 YFSETQ. CDR3 length: 13 amino acids. V lost 6 bases and J 5 bases, leaving 9 bases between the germline ends. The CDR3 is CASTNTDNSPLHF. In DNA form, the CDR3 reads TGCGCCAGCACGAACACCGATAATTCACCCCTCCACTTT. The variable domain in full, with the rest retrieved from reference TRBV5-1 and TRBJ1-6, is KAGVTQTPRYLIKTRGQQVTLSCSPISGHRSVSWYQQTPGQGLQFLFEYFSETQRNKGNFPGRFSGRQFSNSRSEMNVSTLELGDSALYLCASTNTDNSPLHFGNGTRLTVT.

This chain joins TRBV19 and TRBJ2-2, with D possibly TRBD1 on 6 matching bases. This CDR3 is built from 16 residues. Trimming left V 2 bases short and J 2 bases short, with 12 bases between. The germline CDR1 and CDR2 sequences are LNHDA and SQIVND (reference sequence). The CDR3 coding sequence is TGTGCCAGTAGTATACCCTGGACAGCAAACACCGGGGAGCTGTTTTTT. This gives the protein CASSIPWTANTGELFF.

The chain joins TRBV6-5 to TRBJ2-3; no reliable D call. The CDR3 loop spans 15 amino acids. The V and J ends lost 5 bases and 0 bases respectively, with 12 bases between them. Germline V lookup: CDR1 MNHEY, CDR2 SVGAGI. DNA for the CDR3: TGTGCCAGCAGTCGCCGAGGTGGTAGCACAGATACGCAGTATTTT. Residues: CASSRRGGSTDTQYF.

The chain links TRBV19 to TRBJ2-7; D is ambiguous. From germline, CDR1 is LNHDA and CDR2 SQIVND (reference sequence). The length of the CDR3 is 13 residues. V lost 5 bases, J lost 1 base, and 9 bases lay in between. In DNA form, the CDR3 reads TGTGCCAGTAGTCCCCCCGAGTCCTACGAGCAGTACTTC. This codes for CASSPPESYEQYF.

This CDR3 is CASSYQTGNTEAFF. The CDR3 DNA sequence: TGTGCCAGCAGTTACCAGACGGGGAACACTGAAGCTTTCTTT. This chain joins TRBV6-5 and TRBJ1-1; D unclear. Germline V gene data show CDR1 as MNHEY and CDR2 as SVGAGI. Trimming pared 2 bases from V and 1 base from J, leaving 8 bases between. The CDR3 runs to 14 residues.

The J gene is TRBJ2-1, the V gene TRBV7-9, with unresolved D. CDR3 length equals 12 residues. The germline gives CDR1 SEHNR, CDR2 FQNEAQ (reference sequence). Trimming removed 5 bases from V and 10 bases from J, with 12 bases in between. This CDR3 is CASSLRGWEQFF. The DNA of the CDR3 is TGTGCCAGCAGCCTTAGAGGATGGGAGCAGTTCTTC. Combining the CDR3 with reference TRBV7-9 and TRBJ2-1 gives the whole variable domain DTGVSQNPRHKITKRGQNVTFRCDPISEHNRLYWYRQTLGQGPEFLTYFQNEAQLEKSRLLSDRFSAERPKGSFSTLEIQRTEQGDSAMYLCASSLRGWEQFFGPGTRLTVL.

The J gene is TRBJ2-7, the V gene TRBV5-4, with no clear D. Trimming removed 6 bases at V and 0 bases at J, with 13 bases between. CDR1 is SGHNT, CDR2 YYREEE, per germline (reference sequence). The CDR3 consists of 14 residues. CDR3 sequence: CASTYRPSSYEQYV. In DNA, the CDR3 is TGTGCCAGCACCTACAGACCTAGCTCCTACGAGCAGTACGTC.

The rearrangement links TRBV29-1 to TRBJ1-2; TRBD1 is a possible D gene (5 bases). V lost 2 bases and J 5 bases, leaving 15 bases between the germline ends. Germline V lookup: CDR1 SQVTM, CDR2 ANQGSEA. This CDR3 is 14 amino acids long. The CDR3 region is CSVERAPGPYGYTF. CDR3 nucleotides: TGCAGCGTTGAAAGGGCGCCAGGGCCTTATGGCTACACCTTC.

V gene TRBV11-3 combines with J gene TRBJ2-5, with D unclear. The CDR3 loop spans 14 amino acids. CDR1 and CDR2 (germline): SGHNT, YENEEA. Trimming removed 4 bases from V and 1 base from J, with 10 bases in between. The CDR3 nucleotides read TGTGCCAGCAGCTCAATGGCGGTCCAAGAGACCCAGTACTTC. Amino acid sequence: CASSSMAVQETQYF.

The chain links TRBV27 to TRBJ2-5; TRBD2 agrees at 10 bases. The CDR3 consists of 15 residues. Trimming cost V 6 bases and J 3 bases; bases outside gene matches: 7. Germline loops: CDR1 MNHEY, CDR2 SMNVEV (reference sequence). The CDR3 reads CASSSPGTSEETQYF. The CDR3 nucleotides read TGTGCCAGCAGCTCCCCGGGGACTAGCGAAGAGACCCAGTACTTC.

V gene TRBV7-2 combines with J gene TRBJ1-5; D ambiguous. The CDR3 extends over 13 amino acids. Trimming cost V 4 bases and J 5 bases, with 9 bases left between them. Germline CDR1 and CDR2: SGHTA and FQGNSA. The CDR3 spells CASSSTLHQPQHF. CDR3 DNA sequence: TGTGCCAGCAGCTCGACTCTTCATCAGCCCCAGCATTTT.

The chain uses TRBV5-4 and TRBJ1-2; 9 bases are a match to TRBD1. J lost 5 bases, V lost 4 bases, and 6 bases had no gene match. This CDR3 comprises 14 residues. Germline assignment: CDR1 SGHNT and CDR2 YYREEE (reference sequence). The DNA of the CDR3 is TGTGCCAGCAGCCCGGTGGGACAGGGATATGGCTACACCTTC. This gives the protein CASSPVGQGYGYTF.

The chain recombines TRBV18 with TRBJ2-7, with 7 nucleotides matching TRBD1. This CDR3 has 14 residues. V shed 4 bases, J shed 3 bases, and the junction held 6 bases outside the gene matches. CDR1 is KGHSH, CDR2 LQKENI, per germline. CDR3 in DNA: TGTGCCAGCTCACAGTGGGACAGAAGCTACGAGCAGTACTTC. This sequence encodes CASSQWDRSYEQYF.

V is TRBV6-5 and J is TRBJ1-1; 11 bases align to TRBD1. J was trimmed by 5 bases and V by 5 bases; bases with no gene match: 4. The germline CDR1 and CDR2 sequences are MNHEY and SVGAGI. The CDR3 covers 14 residues. CDR3 protein: CASSPWDRGTEAFF. The CDR3 coding sequence is TGTGCCAGCAGTCCCTGGGACAGGGGGACTGAAGCTTTCTTT.

The V gene is TRBV9, the J gene TRBJ2-3; D gene uncertain. This CDR3 spans 17 amino acids. Germline V CDR1 and CDR2: SGDLS, YYNGEE. V lost 0 bases to trimming and J lost 0 bases, with 14 bases between them. The CDR3 region has the DNA TGTGCCAGCAGCGTAGAAGGTCGGAGTACTAGCACAGATACGCAGTATTTT. Its translation: CASSVEGRSTSTDTQYF.

The chain's CDR3 is CASSVRQGNEQYF. For the CDR3, the DNA is TGCGCCAGCAGCGTCCGACAGGGAAACGAGCAGTACTTC. The J gene is TRBJ2-5, the V gene TRBV4-1, with 7 bases aligning to TRBD1. The last part of the DNA fits TRBJ2-7 better; the J call may be wrong. This CDR3 spans 13 amino acids. From germline, CDR1 is MGHRA and CDR2 YSYEKL.

The chain carries TRBV30 and TRBJ2-7, with 7 nucleotides matching TRBD1. The trim removed 1 base at V and 2 bases at J, leaving 11 bases unmatched. The CDR3 extends over 16 amino acids. CDR1 and CDR2 from the germline V gene are GTSNPN and SVGIG (reference sequence). CDR3 in DNA: TGTGCCTGGAGTGGAAGAATAGGGGGCCCTGCCTACGAGCAGTACTTC. Its protein is CAWSGRIGGPAYEQYF.

This chain uses TRBV12-5 with TRBJ1-2, with 7 bases identical to TRBD1. Germline CDR1 is LGHNT and CDR2 is FRNRAP. The V segment lost 3 bases and the J segment 0 bases; nucleotides outside the gene matches: 4. The CDR3 contains 15 residues. The CDR3 is CASGFLDRPNYGYTF. The CDR3 nucleotides are TGTGCTAGTGGTTTCCTGGACAGGCCTAACTATGGCTACACCTTC.